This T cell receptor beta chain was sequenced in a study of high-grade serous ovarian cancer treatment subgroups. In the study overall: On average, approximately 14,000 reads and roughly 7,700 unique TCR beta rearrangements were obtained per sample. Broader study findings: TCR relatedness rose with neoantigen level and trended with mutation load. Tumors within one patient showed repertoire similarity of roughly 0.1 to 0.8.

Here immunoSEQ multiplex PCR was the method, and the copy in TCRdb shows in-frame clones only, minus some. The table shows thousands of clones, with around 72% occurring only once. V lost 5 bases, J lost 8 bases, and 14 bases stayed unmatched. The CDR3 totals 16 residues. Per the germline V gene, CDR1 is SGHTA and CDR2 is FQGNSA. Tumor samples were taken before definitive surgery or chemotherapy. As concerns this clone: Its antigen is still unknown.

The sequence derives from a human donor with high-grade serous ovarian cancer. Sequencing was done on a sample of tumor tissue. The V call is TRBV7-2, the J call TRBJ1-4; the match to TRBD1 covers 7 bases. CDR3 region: CASSPQPGQMWEKLFF. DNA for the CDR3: TGTGCCAGCAGCCCCCAACCGGGACAGATGTGGGAAAAACTGTTTTTT.